These T cell receptor beta chains were read from a single sample in a study of blood T cell repertoires in COVID-19. The method was immunoSEQ multiplex PCR; TCRdb's version includes in-frame clones alone and lacks a portion of them. The table has around 80,000 clones, around 80% seen once. The specimen sequenced was peripheral blood. These receptors came from a woman over 75 with acute or convalescent COVID-19. Both conserved end residues are part of each CDR3. The order of the fields is D gene, clone size, V gene, J gene, CDR3 protein, CDR3 DNA. D genes are given only for firm matches. The size of a clone is reported for some rows only, either as once, few or many, or as a class for expanded clones.

-,-,TRBV9,TRBJ2-1,CASSDRGGGWYNEQFF,TGTGCCAGCAGCGACCGGGGAGGGGGTTGGTACAATGAGCAGTTCTTC
-,-,TRBV7-8,TRBJ1-1,CASSLNSVGTEAFF,TGTGCCAGCAGCCTCAACAGTGTCGGCACTGAAGCTTTCTTT
TRBD1,-,TRBV5-8,TRBJ1-4,CASSLVSGTGAEKLFF,TGTGCCAGCAGCTTGGTCTCCGGGACAGGTGCTGAAAAACTGTTTTTT
-,-,TRBV19,TRBJ1-3,CASSIGPQVSGNTIYF,TGTGCCAGTAGTATTGGGCCTCAAGTCTCTGGAAACACCATATATTTT
-,-,TRBV19,TRBJ1-2,CASRGPRVGYTF,TGTGCCAGTAGGGGGCCCCGGGTTGGCTACACCTTC
-,-,TRBV7-8,TRBJ1-3,CASSRGSFGNTIYF,TGTGCCAGCAGCCGAGGTTCGTTCGGAAACACCATATATTTT
-,-,TRBV6-5,TRBJ1-6,CASSYQAGEWNSPLHF,TGTGCCAGCAGTTACCAAGCAGGGGAATGGAATTCACCCCTCCACTTT
-,few,TRBV6-2/TRBV6-3,TRBJ1-4,CASSRLAGDNEKLFF,TGTGCCAGCAGTCGTCTGGCGGGTGATAATGAAAAACTGTTTTTT
-,-,TRBV27,TRBJ1-3,CASSLRGNSGNTIYF,TGTGCCAGCAGTTTAAGAGGGAACTCTGGAAACACCATATATTTT
TRBD1,-,TRBV9,TRBJ1-1,CASSKTGEIPEAFF,TGTGCCAGCAGCAAGACAGGGGAAATCCCTGAAGCTTTCTTT
-,-,TRBV11-2,TRBJ1-1,CASSLGQSYTEAFF,TGTGCCAGCAGCTTAGGACAGTCCTACACTGAAGCTTTCTTT
-,-,TRBV6-2/TRBV6-3,TRBJ1-1,CASSPRLGHRIEAFF,TGTGCCAGCAGTCCCCGATTGGGCCATCGAATTGAAGCTTTCTTT
-,-,TRBV10-3,TRBJ1-5,CAISESGGAQPQHF,TGTGCCATCAGTGAGTCGGGAGGGGCGCAGCCCCAGCATTTT
-,once,TRBV7-2,TRBJ2-5,CASSLFGETQYF,TGTGCCAGCAGCTTATTCGGGGAGACCCAGTACTTC
-,-,TRBV7-9,TRBJ1-5,CACSRENSNQPQHF,TGTGCCTGCTCAAGGGAGAATAGCAATCAGCCCCAGCATTTT
TRBD1,-,TRBV27,TRBJ1-2,CASSLRQGASHGYTF,TGTGCCAGCAGTTTAAGACAGGGGGCGTCCCATGGCTACACCTTC
-,-,TRBV4-3,TRBJ1-1,CASSQERGRNTEAFF,TGCGCCAGCAGCCAAGAGCGGGGGCGAAACACTGAAGCTTTCTTT
-,-,TRBV6-5,TRBJ1-4,CASRRSGGSTEKLFF,TGTGCCAGCAGAAGATCAGGAGGCAGTACGGAAAAACTGTTTTTT
TRBD2,once,TRBV25-1,TRBJ2-5,CASSPLTSGGQETQYF,TGTGCCAGCAGTCCTCTGACTAGCGGAGGACAAGAGACCCAGTACTTC
-,-,TRBV3-1/TRBV3-2,TRBJ1-4,CASSQDSGVWREKLFF,TGTGCCAGCAGCCAAGACTCGGGGGTATGGAGGGAAAAACTGTTTTTT
-,-,TRBV6-5,TRBJ1-6,CASRGAYNSPLHF,TGTGCCAGCAGGGGGGCTTATAATTCACCCCTCCACTTT
-,-,TRBV7-9,TRBJ2-1,CASSLGAQGMNEQFF,TGTGCCAGCAGCTTAGGGGCACAGGGAATGAATGAGCAGTTCTTC
-,-,TRBV20-1,TRBJ2-1,CSTDKVDEQFF,TGCAGTACCGACAAAGTGGATGAGCAGTTCTTC
TRBD1,few,TRBV25-1,TRBJ1-1,CASSEYIGGMNTEAFF,TGTGCCAGCAGTGAATATATAGGGGGCATGAACACTGAAGCTTTCTTT
TRBD1,-,TRBV4-2,TRBJ2-7,CASSRTGYYEQYF,TGTGCCAGCAGCCGGACAGGGTACTACGAGCAGTACTTC
TRBD2,-,TRBV28,TRBJ2-7,CASSLNSGGEQYF,TGTGCCAGCAGTCTCAACTCGGGAGGGGAGCAGTACTTC
-,-,TRBV30,TRBJ1-4,CAWSLGEKLFF,TGTGCCTGGAGCCTCGGTGAAAAACTGTTTTTT
TRBD1,-,TRBV2,TRBJ1-2,CASSENRGRNGYTF,TGTGCCAGCAGTGAAAACAGGGGGCGGAATGGCTACACCTTC
TRBD1,-,TRBV20-1,TRBJ1-2,CSASVTGGHGYTF,TGCAGTGCTAGTGTGACAGGGGGCCATGGCTACACCTTC
-,once,TRBV6-1,TRBJ2-4,CASSESAGQLNIQYF,TGTGCCAGCAGTGAATCGGCGGGACAGTTAAACATTCAGTACTTC
TRBD1,-,TRBV5-4,TRBJ1-6,CASSLEQGATPLHF,TGTGCCAGCAGCTTGGAGCAGGGGGCGACACCCCTCCACTTT
-,-,TRBV1,TRBJ2-3,CTSSQDLIGTSGGACADTQYF,TGCACCAGCAGCCAAGACCTCATTGGGACTAGCGGGGGGGCCTGTGCAGATACGCAGTATTTT
TRBD2,-,TRBV19,TRBJ2-2,CASSIGTSGGRGELFF,TGTGCCAGTAGTATAGGGACTAGCGGGGGCCGCGGGGAGCTGTTTTTT
-,-,TRBV7-2,TRBJ1-2,CASSWGNRVAGYTF,TGTGCCAGCAGCTGGGGGAACAGGGTCGCCGGCTACACCTTC
TRBD1,-,TRBV5-4,TRBJ1-2,CASSATGGNGYTF,TGTGCCAGCAGCGCCACAGGGGGGAATGGCTACACCTTC
-,once,TRBV19,TRBJ1-1,CASSIRDEAFF,TGTGCCAGTAGTATCCGGGATGAAGCTTTCTTT
TRBD1,-,TRBV18,TRBJ2-3,CASSRGPGTDTQYF,TGTGCCAGCTCCAGGGGGCCCGGCACAGATACGCAGTATTTT
-,-,TRBV14,TRBJ2-7,CASSQTREQYF,TGTGCCAGCAGCCAGACGAGGGAGCAGTACTTC
-,-,TRBV11-3,TRBJ2-2,CASSLAGVTGELFF,TGTGCCAGCAGCTTAGCGGGGGTAACCGGGGAGCTGTTTTTT
TRBD2,-,TRBV24-1,TRBJ2-1,CATSGFDGTGGRNEQFF,TGTGCCACCAGTGGTTTCGACGGGACGGGGGGGCGTAATGAGCAGTTCTTC
TRBD2,-,TRBV9,TRBJ2-6,CASSVEGSGGSGANVLTF,TGTGCCAGCAGCGTAGAGGGTAGCGGGGGCTCTGGGGCCAACGTCCTGACTTTC
TRBD1,-,TRBV30,TRBJ1-6,CAWSITDRGGAPLHF,TGTGCCTGGAGTATCACGGACAGGGGAGGTGCACCCCTCCACTTT
TRBD1,-,TRBV24-1,TRBJ2-2,CATSEPGQGPTGELFF,TGTGCCACCAGTGAGCCGGGACAGGGCCCCACCGGGGAGCTGTTTTTT
TRBD2,-,TRBV7-8,TRBJ2-1,CASSSGTSGAYNEQFF,TGTGCCAGCAGCTCCGGGACTAGCGGGGCCTACAATGAGCAGTTCTTC
-,-,TRBV30,TRBJ1-2,CAWSGFYRDGYGYTF,TGTGCCTGGTCGGGGTTTTACAGAGATGGCTATGGCTACACCTTC
-,-,TRBV15,TRBJ2-5,CATSRPIRGETQYF,TGTGCCACCAGCAGGCCGATCAGGGGAGAGACCCAGTACTTC
-,-,TRBV10-2,TRBJ1-2,CASTQSQGNYGYTF,TGCGCCAGCACCCAGTCCCAGGGGAACTATGGCTACACCTTC
-,-,TRBV7-6,TRBJ2-3,CASTRGRGDTDTQYF,TGTGCCAGCACCCGAGGGCGGGGAGACACAGATACGCAGTATTTT
-,once,TRBV9,TRBJ2-1,CASSVIGGGHEQFF,TGTGCCAGCAGCGTAATTGGGGGGGGACACGAGCAGTTCTTC
TRBD2,few,TRBV30,TRBJ2-5,CAWSVLRLAGGPGETQYF,TGTGCCTGGAGTGTACTTCGGCTAGCGGGGGGCCCCGGAGAGACCCAGTACTTC
-,few,TRBV6-6,TRBJ1-6,CASSFRQDRNSPLHF,TGTGCCAGCAGTTTCAGACAGGATCGCAATTCACCCCTCCACTTT
TRBD2,few,TRBV29-1,TRBJ2-7,CSVRGGGDYEQYF,TGCAGCGTCAGAGGCGGGGGGGACTACGAGCAGTACTTC
TRBD2,-,TRBV7-2,TRBJ2-4,CASSLGLAVAKNIQYF,TGTGCCAGCAGCCTAGGGCTAGCGGTAGCCAAAAACATTCAGTACTTC
TRBD2,few,TRBV3-1/TRBV3-2,TRBJ2-2,CASKLAGGLAGELFF,TGTGCCAGCAAACTAGCGGGGGGCTTGGCCGGGGAGCTGTTTTTT
TRBD1,few,TRBV30,TRBJ1-1,CAWWRTGKNTEAFF,TGTGCCTGGTGGCGGACAGGGAAGAACACTGAAGCTTTCTTT
-,-,TRBV7-8,TRBJ1-4,CASSLDGGFWEKLFF,TGTGCCAGCAGCTTAGACGGGGGGTTTTGGGAAAAACTGTTTTTT
-,-,TRBV7-2,TRBJ2-2,CASSLERWELFF,TGTGCCAGCAGCTTAGAACGGTGGGAGCTGTTTTTT
-,-,TRBV27,TRBJ1-1,CASSFGGASTEAFF,TGTGCCAGCAGTTTCGGGGGGGCTAGCACTGAAGCTTTCTTT
-,-,TRBV12-3/TRBV12-4,TRBJ1-1,CASSLTVNTEAFF,TGTGCCAGCAGCCTTACAGTGAACACTGAAGCTTTCTTT